This T cell receptor (beta chain) was identified during a study of CD8 T cells in ankylosing spondylitis. The study, taken as a whole, reports: Some of the motif variants had earlier been found in reactive arthritis patients' fluid and blood. The study identified a TCR beta motif of under ten highly homologous variants that appeared characteristic of ankylosing spondylitis blood. As reported, disease-linked clones showed significant enrichment in matched ankylosing spondylitis synovial fluid. In peripheral blood, disease-linked CD8+ clones occurred at relatively low frequencies.

This clonotype came up many times. As yet, its antigen is unknown. MiXCR was run by TCRdb on the 5' RACE reads, yielding one entry per CDR3 protein. This table has fewer than 550,000 distinct CDR3 sequences, roughly 5% appearing once. The sample consisted of blood, either unsorted or a sorted T cell fraction (not recorded which). The clonotype comes from a male donor with ankylosing spondylitis.

The CDR3 nucleotides are TGTGCCAGCAGCTTAGTGGGGGCAGGGGATTCACCCCTCCACTTT. This translates into CASSLVGAGDSPLHF. This chain connects TRBV7-2 to TRBJ1-6; possible D gene TRBD1, 6 bases. The CDR3 consists of 15 residues. Germline CDR1 is SGHTA and CDR2 is FQGNSA. V was trimmed by 1 base and J by 8 bases, leaving 12 bases between them.